This is a list of T cell receptor beta chains from one sample in a study of graft-versus-host responses after intestinal transplantation. TCRdb keeps only in-frame clones here, not all; method: immunoSEQ multiplex PCR. The sample consists of roughly 120,000 clones, approximately 95% of them appearing once. Antigens of these TCRs are unknown. This sample comprised unstimulated CD8+ T cells sorted from spleen or lymph node cells, obtained before intestinal transplant. Receptors originate from a human donor who received an intestinal transplant. CDR3s include the opening cysteine and the closing phenylalanine or tryptophan.

v_call | cdr3_aa
TRBV13 | CASSLGAGRGREQYF
TRBV6-4 | CASLGRAGGSYEQYF
TRBV27 | CASSPYGRELFF
TRBV13 | CASSLERASGEQYF
TRBV5-4 | CASSLGPGGMNPSGANVLTF
TRBV10-2 | CASSVNGVGYGYTF
TRBV7-9 | CASSLPGPDQPQHF
TRBV6-1 | CASSEAFTYEQYF
TRBV7-2 | CASSLSSRLSYEQYF
TRBV14 | CASSRPRTSGRETQYF
TRBV6-6 | CASSGSSYEQYF
TRBV29-1 | CSVEVQGPYNEQFF
TRBV15 | CATSLIRNEAFF
TRBV28 | CATTRPNPSHTYEQYF
TRBV19 | CASSITATTTYEQYF
TRBV4-1 | CASSPRGGGASTGELFF
TRBV15 | CATSGSTSGNYNEQFF
TRBV30 | CAWRVPGQSNEKLFF
TRBV18 | CASSPPAHDYGYTF
TRBV2 | CASRASEVYEQYF
TRBV5-4 | CASSSLVGSTDTQYF
TRBV6-1 | CASSSYRAVNEKLFF
TRBV30 | CAWSRTGTNEKLFF
TRBV2 | CASSGERDRVYNEQFF
TRBV25-1 | CASSTRTGGYEQYF
TRBV28 | CASSLSGTANQPQHF
TRBV27 | CASSLYGTSETYEQYF
TRBV5-8 | CASSLASGNEQFF
TRBV7-9 | CASSLSTAAYEQYF
TRBV28 | CASSSSPDSGNTIYF
TRBV7-9 | CASSPSPNEQFF
TRBV6-1 | CASSESVWVVGETQYF
TRBV7-8 | CASSTGGGFTDTQYF
TRBV7-3 | CASSSRGRGGEGLAGELFF
TRBV2 | CASSARDSSSNEQFF
TRBV4-1 | CASSQGQGLNTEAFF
TRBV19 | CASSVGAGDYEQYF
TRBV25-1 | CASSEGQGTEAFF
TRBV13 | CASSLGGDGNYGYTF
TRBV9 | CASSVGQAGRHNEQFF
TRBV28 | CASSAVRRGIIGEQFF
TRBV6-5 | CASSTGGRHEQYF
TRBV5-6 | CASSTFRDSPNTGELFF